The TCR beta chain described here comes from a study of regulatory T cells in long-lasting Graves disease. Background on the study: Newly diagnosed Graves' patients had taken antithyroid drugs under 3 months.

This clonotype was seen repeatedly, ten times or more. No antigen is known for it. Stated time point: newly diagnosed GD, antithyroid drugs for less than 3 months. RNA extracted from PBMCs served as the sequencing template. General study findings and limits: Lower TCR diversity characterized persistent Graves' patients relative to newly diagnosed patients. Accuracy may have suffered from the small sample size.

Building of the TCR beta libraries involved iRepertoire HTBI primers and Arm-PCR of CDR3 regions. TCRdb used MiXCR to reprocess the multiplex PCR reads, holding one entry per CDR3 protein. In the table there are 520,000 or so distinct CDR3 sequences, around 12% of which are singletons. V was trimmed by 1 base and J by 1 base, leaving 16 bases between them. This CDR3 is 16 amino acids long. Germline V gives CDR1 DFQATT, CDR2 SNEGSKA (reference sequence). These same data were also listed under a study on T cells in Graves' hyperthyroidism and ophthalmopathy. That source notes: TCR CDR3 underwent first-round RT-PCR with the HTBI primer set.

This sample comprised peripheral blood mononuclear cells (PBMCs), obtained at new diagnosis, from a patient treated with antithyroid drugs. This clonotype originated in a woman under 40 with Graves disease. The rearrangement uses TRBV20-1 and TRBJ2-5; D could derive from TRBD1 or TRBD2 (5 bases each). In DNA, the CDR3 is TGCAGTGCTAGAGGGTTTGTGGGGGACCGCCAAGAGACCCAGTACTTC. Translating gives CSARGFVGDRQETQYF.